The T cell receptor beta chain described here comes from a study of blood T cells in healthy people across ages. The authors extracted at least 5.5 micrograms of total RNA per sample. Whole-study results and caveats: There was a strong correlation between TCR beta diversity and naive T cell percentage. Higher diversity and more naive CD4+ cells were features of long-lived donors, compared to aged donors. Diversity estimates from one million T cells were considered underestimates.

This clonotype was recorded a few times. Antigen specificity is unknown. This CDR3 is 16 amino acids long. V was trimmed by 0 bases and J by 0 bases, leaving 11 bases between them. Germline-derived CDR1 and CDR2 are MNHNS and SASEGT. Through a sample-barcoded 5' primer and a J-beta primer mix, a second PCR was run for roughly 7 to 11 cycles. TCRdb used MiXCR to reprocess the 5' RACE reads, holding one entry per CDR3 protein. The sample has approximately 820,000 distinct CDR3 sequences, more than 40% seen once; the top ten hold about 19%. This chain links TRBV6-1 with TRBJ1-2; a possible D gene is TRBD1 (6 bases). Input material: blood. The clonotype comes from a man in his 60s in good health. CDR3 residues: CASSEARRTANYGYTF. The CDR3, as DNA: TGTGCCAGCAGTGAAGCGAGAAGGACAGCTAACTATGGCTACACCTTC.